These T cell receptor beta chains were read from a single sample in a study of blood T cell repertoires in COVID-19. Measured with immunoSEQ multiplex PCR; TCRdb has only the in-frame clones, and not every one. Here the sample spans 400,000 or so clones, 85% to 90% being singletons. The sample taken for sequencing was peripheral blood. The origin of the receptors is a man between 18 and 29 years old with COVID-19, enrolled during active disease. CDR3s include the opening cysteine and the closing phenylalanine or tryptophan. The D gene is left open where the match is weak. Rows may omit the clone size; those that give it use once, few, many or a size class.

D gene | J gene | clone size | V gene | CDR3 protein | CDR3 DNA
TRBD1 | TRBJ2-2 | . | TRBV19 | CASSPRQGIGELFF | TGTGCCAGTAGTCCCAGACAGGGTATCGGGGAGCTGTTTTTT
TRBD1 | TRBJ1-5 | . | TRBV19 | CASSKGGRGPLNQPQHF | TGTGCCAGTAGTAAGGGCGGGAGGGGGCCTTTGAATCAGCCCCAGCATTTT
. | TRBJ1-5 | once | TRBV27 | CASSSRVYDQPQHF | TGTGCCAGCAGTTCCAGGGTGTACGACCAGCCCCAGCATTTT
TRBD1 | TRBJ1-5 | . | TRBV6-5 | CASSDSGQGYQPQHF | TGTGCCAGCAGTGACTCGGGACAGGGGTATCAGCCCCAGCATTTT
. | TRBJ1-2 | . | TRBV27 | CASSLAGGFDYGYTF | TGTGCCAGCAGTTTAGCGGGGGGATTTGACTATGGCTACACCTTC
. | TRBJ2-5 | once | TRBV18 | CASSPQVQETQYF | TGTGCCAGCTCACCTCAGGTCCAAGAGACCCAGTACTTC
TRBD1 | TRBJ2-7 | . | TRBV13 | CASSEAQGAAYEQYF | TGTGCCAGCAGCGAGGCCCAGGGGGCGGCCTACGAGCAGTACTTC
TRBD1 | TRBJ2-6 | . | TRBV5-1 | CASSGPGQASGANVLTF | TGCGCCAGCAGTGGGCCCGGACAGGCCTCTGGGGCCAACGTCCTGACTTTC
TRBD1 | TRBJ1-6 | . | TRBV5-1 | CASSQGQGFYNSPLHF | TGCGCCAGCAGCCAAGGACAGGGGTTCTATAATTCACCCCTCCACTTT
TRBD2 | TRBJ2-1 | . | TRBV19 | CASTGAPGLAGDQFF | TGTGCCAGTACTGGGGCACCGGGACTAGCGGGAGATCAGTTCTTC
. | TRBJ1-5 | . | TRBV7-8 | CASSLARLYSNQPQHF | TGTGCCAGCAGCTTAGCCAGGCTGTATAGCAATCAGCCCCAGCATTTT
. | TRBJ1-3 | . | TRBV2 | CASSGGGRIGNTIYF | TGTGCCAGCAGTGGGGGGGGGCGCATTGGAAACACCATATATTTT
. | TRBJ1-3 | . | TRBV9 | CASSSQTGRSGNTIYF | TGTGCCAGCAGCTCCCAGACAGGCCGCTCTGGAAACACCATATATTTT
. | TRBJ2-1 | . | TRBV6-1 | CASSEANRDYNEQFF | TGTGCCAGCAGTGAAGCTAATAGAGATTACAATGAGCAGTTCTTC
. | TRBJ1-1 | . | TRBV6-1 | CASSDTTPNTEAFF | TGTGCCAGCAGTGATACCACACCGAACACTGAAGCTTTCTTT
. | TRBJ2-3 | . | TRBV9 | CASSVPGTDTQYF | TGTGCCAGCAGCGTACCTGGCACAGATACGCAGTATTTT
. | TRBJ1-1 | . | TRBV11-2 | CASSSYRDTEAFF | TGTGCCAGCAGCTCCTACAGGGACACTGAAGCTTTCTTT
TRBD2 | TRBJ2-2 | . | TRBV5-4 | CASSRPAGGDTGELFF | TGTGCCAGCAGCCGGCCGGCGGGAGGGGACACCGGGGAGCTGTTTTTT
TRBD2 | TRBJ2-1 | . | TRBV10-1 | CASSNGRGEQFF | TGCGCCAGCAGCAACGGGAGGGGTGAGCAGTTCTTC
TRBD1 | TRBJ1-1 | . | TRBV27 | CASTKIKDRGLNTEAFF | TGTGCCAGCACCAAAATCAAAGACAGGGGGTTGAACACTGAAGCTTTCTTT